Sequencing of this T cell receptor beta chain was carried out in a study of blood T cell repertoires in COVID-19 (dated by TCRdb to about 2020). Study-wide context: Samples covering the acute and convalescent phases of COVID-19 were provided by collaborators in the United States, Italy and Spain. Subjects who had been exposed to COVID-19, were actively infected with it, or had recovered from it provided the deeply sampled blood TCRbeta repertoires that made up the dataset. The sample metadata nearly always contained a de-identified subject ID, COVID-19 status, age in years and sex. A freely available public database, intended as a resource for researchers studying the immune response to SARS-CoV-2, is where the repertoires were released. Where available, HLA class I and class II types were taken from metadata supplied by the sample provider and were not determined by assay-based typing. The samples were drawn from the first 160 participants of the ongoing ImmuneRACE study and from some 1,300 subjects provided by 6 global collaborators. The material from the prospective study consisted of cDNA or gDNA derived from T cells, B-cell-depleted T cells, or PBMCs. Here is what the overall study found, with its caveats: The amount of clinical and demographic metadata varied by source and participant and was provided uncurated.

TCRbeta CDR3 regions were amplified from genomic DNA using the immunoSEQ Assay, a bias-controlled multiplex PCR. As for the original processing: Nucleated cell counts per sample were estimated from amplification of reference gene primers within the assay. To quantify the absolute abundance of each unique TCRbeta CDR3 rearrangement, sequence reads were collapsed and filtered. For each sample, productive Simpson clonality was calculated by taking the square root of Simpson's diversity index across productive rearrangements. Entries here come from immuneACCESS through TCRdb and include only in-frame sequences with V and J called. Some clones fail to appear in such tables; in the studies checked, an unresolved V gene covers under half of the shortfall, and the cause of the remainder is unknown. V and J calls and clone size follow that table, whereas D and trimming were derived from the DNA. The sample has 85,000 to 130,000 clones on record, approximately 84% of them singletons. The ten largest clones add up to more than 13% of the sample.

The germline V gene supplies CDR1 KGHSH and CDR2 LQKENI. V is clipped by 11 bases and J by 6 bases, and the sequence between their germline boundaries is 17 bases long. The CDR3 goes from the cysteine to the phenylalanine over 13 residues. Here the CDR3 DNA is all that survives: 39 bases in frame from base 1. Collaborating institutions collected whole blood in K2EDTA tubes following their own protocols. For TCRbeta analysis, collaborators shipped samples in one of three forms: frozen whole blood, isolated PBMCs, or DNA extracted from either of those sample types. In the case of this clone: Its antigen is currently not known. Base-call qualities are not available, and no considerably larger clone is one nucleotide away.

Recombination linked TRBV18 to TRBJ1-5; no confident D gene assignment can be made. Sequencing was carried out using peripheral blood. This clonotype was obtained from a woman aged 55-69 years with acute or convalescent COVID-19. CDR3 reads: CASADVGLQPQHF. The base sequence is TGTGCCTCAGCGGACGTCGGGCTTCAGCCCCAGCATTTT. The CDR3, completed at both ends by the reference TRBV18 and TRBJ1-5 genes, gives the full variable domain NAGVMQNPRHLVRRRGQEARLRCSPMKGHSHVYWYRQLPEEGLKFMVYLQKENIIDESGMPKERFSAEFPKEGPSILRIQQVVRGDSAAYFCASADVGLQPQHFGDGTRLSIL.